This TCR beta chain was recorded in a study of shared clonotypes between healthy human individuals. As for the study in general: Researchers assigned three CD4 naive, three CD4 memory, two CD8 naive and one CD8 memory plate to each donor.

The CDR3 is made up of 13 amino acids. Per germline, CDR1 MGHRA and CDR2 YSYEKL. V dropped 4 bases and J dropped 2 bases, with 8 bases sitting between them. Measured with immunoSEQ multiplex PCR; TCRdb has only the in-frame clones, and not every one. The table has around 1.6 million clones, 95% to 99% seen once. What was sequenced was naive CD4+ T cells sorted from blood. Subset noted: CD45RA+ positively selected. This receptor was taken from a man aged 25 to 45 in good health. The chain is built from TRBV4-1 and TRBJ2-5; D unresolved. The CDR3 region has the DNA TGCGCCAGCAGCCTACAGCTACAAGAGACCCAGTACTTC. It translates to CASSLQLQETQYF.